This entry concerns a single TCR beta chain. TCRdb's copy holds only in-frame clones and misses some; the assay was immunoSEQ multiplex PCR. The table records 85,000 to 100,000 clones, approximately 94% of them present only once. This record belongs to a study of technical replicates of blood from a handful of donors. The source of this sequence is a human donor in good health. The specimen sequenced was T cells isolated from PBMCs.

The CDR3 DNA reads TGTGCCAGCAGGGCGGGAGTGAGAGGCTACGAGCAGTACTTC. Amino acid sequence: CASRAGVRGYEQYF. The V call is TRBV6-5, the J call TRBJ2-7; 7 bases align to TRBD2. Losses at the gene ends were 6 bases for V and 3 bases for J; bases not matched to a gene: 8. Germline V CDR1 and CDR2: MNHEY, SVGAGI. This CDR3 spans 14 amino acids.